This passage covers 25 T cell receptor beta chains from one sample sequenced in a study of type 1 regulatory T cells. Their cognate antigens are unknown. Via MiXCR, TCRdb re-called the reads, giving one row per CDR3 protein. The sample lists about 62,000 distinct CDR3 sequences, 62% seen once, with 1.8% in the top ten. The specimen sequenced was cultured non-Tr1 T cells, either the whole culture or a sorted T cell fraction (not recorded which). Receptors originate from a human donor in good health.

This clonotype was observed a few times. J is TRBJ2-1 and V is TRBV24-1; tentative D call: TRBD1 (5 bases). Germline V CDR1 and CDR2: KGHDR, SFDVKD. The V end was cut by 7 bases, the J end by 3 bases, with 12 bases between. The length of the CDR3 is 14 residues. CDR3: CATSLPGNYNEQFF. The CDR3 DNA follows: TGTGCCACCAGCCTGCCAGGGAACTACAATGAGCAGTTCTTC.

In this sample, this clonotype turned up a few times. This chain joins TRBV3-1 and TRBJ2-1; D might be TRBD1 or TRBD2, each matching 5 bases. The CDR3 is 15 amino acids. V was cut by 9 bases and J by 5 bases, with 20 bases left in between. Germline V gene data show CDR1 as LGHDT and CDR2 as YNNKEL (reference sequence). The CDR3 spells CASTLRALGDNEQFF. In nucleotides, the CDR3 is TGTGCCAGTACACTCCGGGCCCTGGGGGACAATGAGCAGTTCTTC.

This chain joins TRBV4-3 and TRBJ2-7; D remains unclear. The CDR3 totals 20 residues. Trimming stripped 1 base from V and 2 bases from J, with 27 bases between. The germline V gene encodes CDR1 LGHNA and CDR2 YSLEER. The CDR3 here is CASSQAFSGYDAPNPYEQYF. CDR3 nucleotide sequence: TGCGCCAGCAGCCAAGCATTCTCCGGCTATGATGCCCCCAACCCCTACGAGCAGTACTTC.

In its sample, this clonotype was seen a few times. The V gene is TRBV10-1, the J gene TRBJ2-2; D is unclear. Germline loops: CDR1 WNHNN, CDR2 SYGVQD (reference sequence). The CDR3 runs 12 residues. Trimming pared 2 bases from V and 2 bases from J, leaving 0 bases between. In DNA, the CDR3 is TGCGCCAGCAGTGAGAACACCGGGGAGCTGTTTTTT. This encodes CASSENTGELFF.

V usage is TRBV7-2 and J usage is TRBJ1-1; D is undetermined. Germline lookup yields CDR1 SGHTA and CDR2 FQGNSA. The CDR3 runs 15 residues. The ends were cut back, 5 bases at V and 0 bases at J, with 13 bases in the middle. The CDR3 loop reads CASSKRGSMNTEAFF. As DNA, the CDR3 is TGTGCCAGCAGCAAAAGAGGTTCCATGAACACTGAAGCTTTCTTT.

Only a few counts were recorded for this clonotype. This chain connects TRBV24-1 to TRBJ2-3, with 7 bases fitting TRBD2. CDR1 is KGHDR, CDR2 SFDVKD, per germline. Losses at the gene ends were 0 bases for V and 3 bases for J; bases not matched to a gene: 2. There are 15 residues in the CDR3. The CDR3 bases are TGTGCCACCAGTGATTTGAAACTAGCGACAGATACGCAGTATTTT. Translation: CATSDLKLATDTQYF.

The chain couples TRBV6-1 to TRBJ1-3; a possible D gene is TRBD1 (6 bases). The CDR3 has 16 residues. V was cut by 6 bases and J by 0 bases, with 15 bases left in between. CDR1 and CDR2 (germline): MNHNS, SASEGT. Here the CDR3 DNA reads TGTGCCAGCAGCGGACAGCTACGAAGCTCTGGAAACACCATATATTTT. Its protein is CASSGQLRSSGNTIYF.

The CDR3 protein is CASSPRTREETQYF. CDR3 DNA: TGTGCCAGCTCACCACGGACGAGGGAAGAGACCCAGTACTTC. The V and J genes are TRBV18 and TRBJ2-5; the D gene is possibly TRBD2 (5 bases). Trimming took off 1 base at V and 3 bases at J, with 9 bases between the two ends. Germline V gene lookup returns CDR1 KGHSH and CDR2 LQKENI. This CDR3 region has 14 residues. Using reference TRBV18 and TRBJ2-5 for the parts outside the CDR3, the full variable domain is NAGVMQNPRHLVRRRGQEARLRCSPMKGHSHVYWYRQLPEEGLKFMVYLQKENIIDESGMPKERFSAEFPKEGPSILRIQQVVRGDSAAYFCASSPRTREETQYFGPGTRLLVL.

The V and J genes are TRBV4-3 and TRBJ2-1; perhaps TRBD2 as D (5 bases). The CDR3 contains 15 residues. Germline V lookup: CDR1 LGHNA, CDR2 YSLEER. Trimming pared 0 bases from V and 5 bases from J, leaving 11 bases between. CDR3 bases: TGCGCCAGCAGCCAAGACTCGCGGGCTCACAATGAGCAGTTCTTC. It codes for CASSQDSRAHNEQFF.

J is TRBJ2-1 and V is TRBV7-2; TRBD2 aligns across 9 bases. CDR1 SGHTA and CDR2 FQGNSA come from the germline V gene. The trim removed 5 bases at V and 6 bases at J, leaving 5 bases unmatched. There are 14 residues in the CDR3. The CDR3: CASSPYSGSNEQFF. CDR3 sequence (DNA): TGTGCCAGCAGCCCATATAGCGGGAGCAATGAGCAGTTCTTC.

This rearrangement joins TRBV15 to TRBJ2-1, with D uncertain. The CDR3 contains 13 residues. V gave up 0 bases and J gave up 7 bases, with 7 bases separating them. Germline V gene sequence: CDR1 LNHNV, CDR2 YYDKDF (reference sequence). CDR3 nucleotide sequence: TGTGCCACCAGCAGAGATCTAAATAATGAGCAGTTCTTC. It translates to CATSRDLNNEQFF. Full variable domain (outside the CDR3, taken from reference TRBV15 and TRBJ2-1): DAMVIQNPRYQVTQFGKPVTLSCSQTLNHNVMYWYQQKSSQAPKLLFHYYDKDFNNEADTPDNFQSRRPNTSFCFLDIRSPGLGDTAMYLCATSRDLNNEQFFGPGTRLTVL.

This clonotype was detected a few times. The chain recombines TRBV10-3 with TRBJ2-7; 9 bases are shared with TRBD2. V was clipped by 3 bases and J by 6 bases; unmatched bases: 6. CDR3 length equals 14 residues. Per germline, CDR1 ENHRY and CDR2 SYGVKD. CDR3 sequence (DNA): TGTGCCATCAGTGATCGAGCGGGAGGCTCCGAGCAGTACTTC. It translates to CAISDRAGGSEQYF.

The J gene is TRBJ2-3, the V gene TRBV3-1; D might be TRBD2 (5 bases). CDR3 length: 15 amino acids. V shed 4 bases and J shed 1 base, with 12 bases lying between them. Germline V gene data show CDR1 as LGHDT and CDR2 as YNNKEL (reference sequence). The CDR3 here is CASSRSVIRTDTQYF. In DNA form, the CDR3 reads TGTGCCAGCAGCCGTAGCGTTATCCGCACAGATACGCAGTATTTT.

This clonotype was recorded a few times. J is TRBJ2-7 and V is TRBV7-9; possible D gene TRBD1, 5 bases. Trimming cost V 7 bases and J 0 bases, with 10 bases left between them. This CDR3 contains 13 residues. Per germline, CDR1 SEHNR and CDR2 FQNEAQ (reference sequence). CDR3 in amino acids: CASTTDISYEQYF. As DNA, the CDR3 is TGTGCCAGCACCACGGACATCTCCTACGAGCAGTACTTC.

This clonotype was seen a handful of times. DNA of the CDR3: TGTGCCAGCAGCTACAGGAGCTCCTACGAGCAGTACTTC. Translation gives CASSYRSSYEQYF. The chain uses TRBV7-2 and TRBJ2-7; the D gene is possibly TRBD1 (5 bases). Between the trimmed V and J ends, which lost 4 bases and 0 bases, there was a span of 7 bases. The CDR3 contains 13 residues. Germline CDR1 SGHTA, CDR2 FQGNSA.

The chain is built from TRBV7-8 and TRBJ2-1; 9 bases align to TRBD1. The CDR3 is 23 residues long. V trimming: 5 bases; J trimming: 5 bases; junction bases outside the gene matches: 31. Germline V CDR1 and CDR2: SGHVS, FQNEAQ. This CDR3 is CASSPRLSSGQGTPPSTNNEQFF. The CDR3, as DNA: TGTGCCAGCAGCCCCCGTTTATCGTCCGGACAGGGGACCCCTCCGTCAACGAACAATGAGCAGTTCTTC.

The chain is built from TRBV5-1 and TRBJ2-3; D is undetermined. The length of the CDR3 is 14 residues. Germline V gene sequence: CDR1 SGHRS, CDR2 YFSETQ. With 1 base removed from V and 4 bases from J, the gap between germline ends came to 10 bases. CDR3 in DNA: TGCGCCAGCAGCTTGAAGTCCGGTGCAGATACGCAGTATTTT. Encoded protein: CASSLKSGADTQYF.

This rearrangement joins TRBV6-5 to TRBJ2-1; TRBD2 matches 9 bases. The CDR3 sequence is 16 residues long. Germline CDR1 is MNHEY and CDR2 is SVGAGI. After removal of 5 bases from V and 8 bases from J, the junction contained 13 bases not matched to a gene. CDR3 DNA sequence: TGTGCCAGCAGTCCTGACTGGGTTAGCGGGAGAGATGAGCAGTTCTTC. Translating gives CASSPDWVSGRDEQFF.

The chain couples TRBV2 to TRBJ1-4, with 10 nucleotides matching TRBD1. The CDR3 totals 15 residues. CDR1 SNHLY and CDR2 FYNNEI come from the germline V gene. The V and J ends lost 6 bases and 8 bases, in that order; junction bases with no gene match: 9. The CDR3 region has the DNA TGTGCCAGCAGAAGGGACAGGGGAATCGACGAAAAACTGTTTTTT. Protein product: CASRRDRGIDEKLFF. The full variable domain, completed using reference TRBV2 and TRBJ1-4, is EPEVTQTPSHQVTQMGQEVILRCVPISNHLYFYWYRQILGQKVEFLVSFYNNEISEKSEIFDDQFSVERPDGSNFTLKIRSTKLEDSAMYFCASRRDRGIDEKLFFGSGTQLSVL.

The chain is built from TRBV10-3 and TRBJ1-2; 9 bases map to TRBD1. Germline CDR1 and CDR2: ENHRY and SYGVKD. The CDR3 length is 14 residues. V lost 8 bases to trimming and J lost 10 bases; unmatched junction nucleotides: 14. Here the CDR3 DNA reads TGTGCCATCCAATCCCCGGGGACAGGGAGAGTCTACACCTTC. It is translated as CAIQSPGTGRVYTF.

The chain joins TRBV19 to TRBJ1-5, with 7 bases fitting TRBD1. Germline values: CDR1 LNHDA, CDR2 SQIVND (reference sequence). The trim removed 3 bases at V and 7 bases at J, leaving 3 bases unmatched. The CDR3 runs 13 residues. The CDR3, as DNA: TGTGCCAGTAGTATCAGGGGGGGACAGCCCCAGCATTTT. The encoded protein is CASSIRGGQPQHF. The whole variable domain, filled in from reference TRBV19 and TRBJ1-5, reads DGGITQSPKYLFRKEGQNVTLSCEQNLNHDAMYWYRQDPGQGLRLIYYSQIVNDFQKGDIAEGYSVSREKKESFPLTVTSAQKNPTAFYLCASSIRGGQPQHFGDGTRLSIL.

CDR3 nucleotides: TGCAGTGCTAGATCTCCAAGCTACGAGCAGTACTTC. It translates to CSARSPSYEQYF. The chain carries TRBV20-1 and TRBJ2-7; D gene uncertain. The V and J ends lost 2 bases and 3 bases respectively, with 8 bases between them. The length of the CDR3 is 12 residues. Germline loops: CDR1 DFQATT, CDR2 SNEGSKA (reference sequence).

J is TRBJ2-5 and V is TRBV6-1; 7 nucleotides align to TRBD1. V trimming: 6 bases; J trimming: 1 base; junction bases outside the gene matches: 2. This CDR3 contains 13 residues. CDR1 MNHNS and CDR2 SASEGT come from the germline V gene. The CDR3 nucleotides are TGTGCCAGCAGCGGGACAGTCCAAGAGACCCAGTACTTC. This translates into CASSGTVQETQYF.

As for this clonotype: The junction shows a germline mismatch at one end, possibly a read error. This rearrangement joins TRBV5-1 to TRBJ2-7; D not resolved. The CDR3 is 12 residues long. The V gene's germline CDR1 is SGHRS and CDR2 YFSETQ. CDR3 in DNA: TGCGCCAGCAGCACCGGCTCCTACGAGCATTACTTC. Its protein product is CASSTGSYEHYF.

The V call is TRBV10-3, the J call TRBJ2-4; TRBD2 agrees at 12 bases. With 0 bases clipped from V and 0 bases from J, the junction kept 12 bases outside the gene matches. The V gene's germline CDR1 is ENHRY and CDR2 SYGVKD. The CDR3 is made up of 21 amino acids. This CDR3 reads CAISESLKRTSGDGAKNIQYF. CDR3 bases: TGTGCCATCAGTGAGTCCCTAAAACGGACTAGCGGGGATGGAGCCAAAAACATTCAGTACTTC.